This TCR beta chain was obtained from a study of T-cell reconstitution after alpha-beta-depleted transplantation in children. Study-level results: At one year after transplant, newly produced T cells mostly accounted for T-cell counts and diversity. Diversity of TCRbeta at day 60 was high in some patients, arising from surviving recipient T cells and thymic progenitors. Several hundred rapidly expanded clones from non-depleted graft cells reportedly supplied alpha-beta T cells about two months post-transplant.

The authors prepared the TCRbeta library with unique molecular identifiers. TCRdb itself ran the PCR reads through MiXCR, one entry per CDR3 protein. Of hundreds of thousands of distinct CDR3 sequences in the sample, around 13% were seen once. The sample holds many counts of this clonotype. The antigen is undetermined. The sample was PBMCs, taken before TCRalphabeta/CD19-depleted stem cell transplant. This receptor was taken from a girl aged 2-10 years with congenital amegakaryocytic thrombocytopenia, due to receive a stem cell transplant.

The CDR3 reads CASSSPWDRGIRGYTF. In nucleotides, the CDR3 is TGTGCCAGCAGCTCGCCCTGGGACAGGGGGATACGTGGCTACACCTTC. V gene TRBV7-2 combines with J gene TRBJ1-2; TRBD1 matches at 11 bases. Per germline, CDR1 SGHTA and CDR2 FQGNSA. There are 16 residues in the CDR3. V gave up 4 bases and J gave up 7 bases; unmatched junction bases: 11.